The 18 T cell receptor beta chains given below trace back to one sample, sequenced in a study of T cell responses to AZD1222 COVID-19 vaccine. Here immunoSEQ multiplex PCR was the method, and the copy in TCRdb shows in-frame clones only, minus some. The table has around 60,000 clones, approximately 90% seen once. The sequencing used peripheral blood, collected on day 0 of AZD1222 vaccination. The source of these receptors is an adult in good health.

The gene calls are TRBV18 and TRBJ1-1; D is unresolved. Trimming left V 7 bases short and J 0 bases short, with 15 bases between. The CDR3 contains 15 residues. Germline CDR1 and CDR2: KGHSH and LQKENI. Written as DNA, the CDR3 is TGTGCCAGCTTTCCGGACCCGCTTCTGAACACTGAAGCTTTCTTT. This encodes CASFPDPLLNTEAFF.

A word on this clone: The junction differs from germline at one of its ends, possibly a read error. V gene TRBV11-3 combines with J gene TRBJ2-7; tentative D call: TRBD1 (6 bases). CDR1 is SGHNT, CDR2 YENEEA, per germline. This CDR3 region has 15 residues. This CDR3 reads CASSLGGTTSDEQYF. Written as DNA, the CDR3 is TGTGCCAGCAGCTTAGGAGGGACAACCTCCGACGAGCAGTACTTC.

CDR3 nucleotides: TGTGCCAGCTCACCCCCGGGACTAGCGGACAATGAGCAGTTCTTC. It translates to CASSPPGLADNEQFF. The J gene is TRBJ2-1, the V gene TRBV18; 11 bases are a match to TRBD2. The CDR3 has 15 amino acids. Germline CDR1 KGHSH, CDR2 LQKENI. The junction had 3 bases not matched to a gene; V was cut back by 3 bases and J by 5 bases.

The chain combines TRBV7-2 with TRBJ2-1; TRBD1 agrees at 10 bases. The CDR3 is made up of 15 amino acids. The germline gives CDR1 SGHTA, CDR2 FQGNSA. Unmatched junction bases numbered 10, after V lost 6 bases and J lost 8 bases. This CDR3 reads CASSSGTGVWHEQFF. DNA for the CDR3: TGTGCCAGCAGTTCCGGGACAGGGGTTTGGCATGAGCAGTTCTTC.

This clone appeared a single time. The chain has TRBV7-9 and TRBJ1-6, with 10 bases identical to TRBD1. The CDR3 contains 14 residues. The V and J ends lost 4 bases and 9 bases, in that order; junction bases with no gene match: 3. Germline V CDR1 and CDR2: SEHNR, FQNEAQ (reference sequence). The CDR3, as DNA: TGTGCCAGCAGCTATCGGGACAGGGGTTCACCCCTCCACTTT. Translating gives CASSYRDRGSPLHF. Variable domain in full (rest from reference TRBV7-9 and TRBJ1-6): DTGVSQNPRHKITKRGQNVTFRCDPISEHNRLYWYRQTLGQGPEFLTYFQNEAQLEKSRLLSDRFSAERPKGSFSTLEIQRTEQGDSAMYLCASSYRDRGSPLHFGNGTRLTVT.

The rearrangement links TRBV14 to TRBJ1-1; no reliable D call. The CDR3 loop spans 15 amino acids. Trimming removed 6 bases at V and 0 bases at J, with 14 bases between. The germline gives CDR1 SGHDN, CDR2 FVKESK. This CDR3 reads CASSLAVNMNTEAFF. The CDR3 DNA is TGTGCCAGCAGTTTGGCAGTTAACATGAACACTGAAGCTTTCTTT.

The rearrangement links TRBV18 to TRBJ1-2; the D is unclear. The CDR3 runs to 16 residues. Trimming stripped 0 bases from V and 0 bases from J, with 11 bases between. The V gene's germline CDR1 is KGHSH and CDR2 LQKENI. The CDR3 bases are TGTGCCAGCTCACCACCGCAGAGGGTCACTAACTATGGCTACACCTTC. Amino acids: CASSPPQRVTNYGYTF.

The chain couples TRBV11-3 to TRBJ2-2, with no clear D. The germline V gene encodes CDR1 SGHNT and CDR2 YENEEA. This CDR3 has 13 residues. Trimming pared 2 bases from V and 6 bases from J, leaving 7 bases between. CDR3 sequence reads: CASSLRSPGELFF. In DNA form, the CDR3 reads TGTGCCAGCAGCTTAAGGTCTCCCGGGGAGCTGTTTTTT. Filled out from reference TRBV11-3 and TRBJ2-2, the complete variable domain reads EAGVVQSPRYKIIEKKQPVAFWCNPISGHNTLYWYLQNLGQGPELLIRYENEEAVDDSQLPKDRFSAERLKGVDSTLKIQPAELGDSAVYLCASSLRSPGELFFGEGSRLTVL.

V usage is TRBV19 and J usage is TRBJ1-5; 7 nucleotides align to TRBD1. The CDR3 totals 15 residues. Germline values: CDR1 LNHDA, CDR2 SQIVND (reference sequence). With V trimmed by 9 bases and J by 3 bases, 11 bases remained unmatched. The CDR3 here is CASTSGTAFNQPQHF. The CDR3 DNA sequence: TGTGCCAGCACCTCAGGGACAGCTTTCAATCAGCCCCAGCATTTT.

The V call is TRBV7-2, the J call TRBJ2-5; D is uncertain. This CDR3 has 15 amino acids. V was pared by 4 bases and J by 1 base, with 13 bases between. Germline CDR1 is SGHTA and CDR2 is FQGNSA. The CDR3 DNA is TGTGCCAGCAGCTCCTTGCTCGGGTCCCAAGAGACCCAGTACTTC. Encoded protein: CASSSLLGSQETQYF. The whole variable domain, remainder taken from reference TRBV7-2 and TRBJ2-5, is GAGVSQSPSNKVTEKGKDVELRCDPISGHTALYWYRQSLGQGLEFLIYFQGNSAPDKSGLPSDRFSAERTGGSVSTLTIQRTQQEDSAVYLCASSSLLGSQETQYFGPGTRLLVL.

The rearrangement links TRBV19 to TRBJ1-1, with TRBD1 as a possible D gene (5 bases). This CDR3 comprises 15 residues. Germline CDR1 reads LNHDA; CDR2 reads SQIVND (reference sequence). Between the trimmed V and J ends, which lost 8 bases and 4 bases, there was a span of 20 bases. The CDR3 is CASGGFGEVSTEAFF. The CDR3 bases are TGTGCCAGTGGGGGTTTTGGGGAGGTGAGCACTGAAGCTTTCTTT.

This clone was recorded once. J is TRBJ1-1 and V is TRBV7-8; TRBD1 is a possible D gene (5 bases). The CDR3 consists of 14 residues. The V gene lost 1 base and the J gene lost 11 bases, with 17 bases spanning the gap. Germline assignment: CDR1 SGHVS and CDR2 FQNEAQ. The CDR3 reads CASSLGGPRVDAFF. CDR3 nucleotide sequence: TGTGCCAGCAGCTTAGGAGGTCCCAGGGTAGACGCTTTCTTT.

CDR3 bases: TGTGCCAGCAGCCAAGATCTACTAGCGGGGGGGGCTAGCACAGATACGCAGTATTTT. The encoded protein is CASSQDLLAGGASTDTQYF. The V call is TRBV4-2, the J call TRBJ2-3; 13 bases match TRBD2. Germline CDR1 and CDR2: LGHNA and YNFKEQ. The trim removed 0 bases at V and 0 bases at J, leaving 6 bases unmatched. This CDR3 is 19 amino acids long.

V is TRBV23-1 and J is TRBJ1-3; possibly TRBD1 for D (6 bases). TRBV23-1 falls under the ORF class, with uncertain function. This CDR3 has 14 residues. The ends were cut back, 9 bases at V and 3 bases at J, with 15 bases in the middle. CDR3 in amino acids: CARGGDKRGNTIYF. CDR3 bases: TGCGCCAGAGGGGGAGACAAGCGTGGAAACACCATATATTTT.

The chain joins TRBV3-1 (or the pseudogene TRBV3-2) to TRBJ2-1; D is ambiguous. CDR3 size: 13 residues. Germline V gene data show CDR1 as LGHDT and CDR2 as YNNKEL (reference sequence). V lost 1 base and J lost 5, with 6 bases in between. CDR3 sequence (DNA): TGTGCCAGCAGCCAAGCAGGTAACAATGAGCAGTTCTTC. Its protein is CASSQAGNNEQFF.

The CDR3, as DNA: TGTGCCAGCAGCCCCCGGACAGGGTGGGGTGAAAAACTGTTTTTT. This sequence encodes CASSPRTGWGEKLFF. The rearrangement joins TRBV9 to TRBJ1-4, with 8 bases aligning to TRBD1. V trimming: 4 bases; J trimming: 7 bases; junction bases outside the gene matches: 9. Germline V CDR1 and CDR2: SGDLS, YYNGEE. The CDR3 has 15 amino acids.

V and J are TRBV9 and TRBJ2-2; tentatively, D is TRBD1 (6 bases). Germline V gene sequence: CDR1 SGDLS, CDR2 YYNGEE. This CDR3 is built from 15 residues. V dropped 0 bases and J dropped 5 bases, with 11 bases sitting between them. CDR3 protein: CASSVATGKTGELFF. The DNA of the CDR3 is TGTGCCAGCAGCGTAGCCACAGGGAAGACCGGGGAGCTGTTTTTT.

The rearrangement links TRBV19 to TRBJ1-2; D gene ambiguous. V lost 3 bases, J lost 5 bases, and 25 bases lay in between. CDR1 is LNHDA and CDR2 is SQIVND in the germline V gene (reference sequence). The CDR3 is made up of 18 amino acids. The CDR3, as DNA: TGTGCCAGTAGTATCCTCAACACCCCGGGAATTGGCGGTTATGGCTACACCTTC. Translated: CASSILNTPGIGGYGYTF.